The present TCR beta chain was sequenced within a study of Ad26.COV2.S vaccination and SARS-CoV-2 variants. Study findings and constraints: Overall T cell responses may have been underestimated by the analyses of TCR breadth and depth. Breadth, reportedly substantial, characterized the spike-specific CD8+ and CD4+ T cell responses after vaccination.

Comments on this clone: Its specificity is not known.

Using immunoSEQ multiplex PCR, the repertoire was profiled, and TCRdb retains in-frame clones only, with some absent. The table records 400,000 to 500,000 clones, roughly 90% of them present only once. Treatment specified: about 20 received Ad26.COV2.S at low or high dose, single or two shots; 5 received placebo; per-sample allocation not given. Samples analyzed were those drawn on day 63 after the first vaccine or placebo injection. The clonotype comes from a person between 18 and 65 years old who received the Ad26.COV2.S COVID-19 vaccine or a placebo. Source: peripheral blood, taken in a trial of Ad26.COV2.S vaccine versus placebo.

CDR3 sequence (DNA): TGTGCCAGCAGCCTCTGGGACAGGGACACCGGGGAGCTGTTTTTT. Encoded protein: CASSLWDRDTGELFF. The V gene is TRBV14, the J gene TRBJ2-2; 9 nucleotides line up with TRBD1. The CDR3 has 15 residues. Trimming removed 4 bases from V and 3 bases from J; junction bases left unmatched: 3. Germline CDR1 is SGHDN and CDR2 is FVKESK.